Included here is one T cell receptor (beta chain) sequence, with context. The antigen remains undetermined. The V gene's germline CDR1 is SNHLY and CDR2 FYNNEI. The CDR3 covers 15 residues. V was pared by 6 bases and J by 3 bases, with 10 bases of the junction left unmatched. Investigators reverse transcribed all isolated RNA, so they sequenced expressed TCRB transcripts. Reads from naive, central memory and regulatory T cell samples averaged about 3.9 million. Assay: immunoSEQ multiplex PCR; the TCRdb copy retains only in-frame clones and omits some. This sample has roughly 140,000 clones, with 48% found just once. The data were taken from a study of beta chain features in type 1 diabetes. Study details: The samples had roughly 110,000,000 sorted cells examined in all. Study-wide findings and caveats: All four CD4+ subsets of Type 1 diabetes patients contained TCRB CDR3s that were moderately but significantly shorter.

This clonotype originated in a man aged 18-30 years in good health. Sequences were obtained from Tregs from blood. This chain connects TRBV2 to TRBJ2-7; 8 bases agree with TRBD1. The DNA of the CDR3 is TGTGCCAGCAGAACCGGGACAGGTGGCGGCTACGAGCAGTACTTC. Encoded protein: CASRTGTGGGYEQYF.